The subject of this entry is one T cell receptor (beta chain). Its cognate antigen has yet to be identified. One base away there is no much larger clone; base qualities are not given. From the cysteine through the phenylalanine, the CDR3 covers 15 amino acids. The sequence is cut down to CDR3 DNA, 45 bases in frame from base 1. Taken from the germline V gene, the CDR1 and CDR2 loops are LGHNA and YSLEER. For this chain, trimming is 0 bases at the V end and 7 bases at the J end, and the number of junction bases without a gene match is 7. The data stem from a study of blood T cells in healthy people across ages (dated by TCRdb to the mid-2010s). General notes on the study: In model experiments, roughly one uniquely barcoded TCR beta cDNA molecule per two T cells was captured by template switching. Age-related changes in TCR beta repertoire diversity were measured in the study by deep sequencing normalized with unique cDNA molecular identifiers. Four age groups were formed from the donors: young (average approximately 15 years), middle-aged (around 39), aged (62) and long-lived (around 80). Donors of different ages were randomly distributed across sequencing lanes to avoid experimental bias. The study analyzed two additional independent replicas of 1 million unique cDNA reads from the same blood draw for two donors, one aged 18 to 30 and one aged 80 or older. The investigation overall reported the following: Bulk unsorted PBMC profiling prevented conclusive comparison of naive and antigen-experienced compartments. Because the CMV infection status of the donors was unknown, age-related changes in expanded clonotypes may potentially have been confounded. There was a strong correlation between observed TCR beta diversity and the percentage of naive T cells measured by flow cytometry. Observed TCR beta diversity per million T cells fell roughly linearly with age, and a significant reduction was already apparent by age around 40. Estimates of total diversity based on one million sequenced T cells were considered lower bounds and underestimates. Compared with the aged group, the long-lived group had more naive CD4+ T cells, fewer expanded clones and increased TCR diversity, a pattern suggesting age selection.

The donors were roughly 39 Caucasian individuals from Russia, aged 6 to 90 years, who were systemically healthy. About 10 milliliters of peripheral blood were drawn from each donor into EDTA-treated Vacutainer tubes. Ficoll-Paque density-gradient centrifugation was used to isolate PBMCs, with at least 7 million per sample. Total RNA was extracted from PBMCs with Trizol reagent, with at least 5.5 micrograms obtained per sample. Naive CD45RAhigh/CD27high T cell percentages were measured by flow cytometry on a PBMC aliquot from every donor. Receptor libraries were prepared by 5' RACE. TCRdb records Illumina HiSeq 2500 as the sequencer. A second PCR of about 6 to 11 cycles was run with a J-beta primer mix and a sample-barcoded 5' primer. A template-switch 5' adaptor carrying 12 random nucleotides introduced a unique molecular identifier onto each TCR beta cDNA molecule. Each sample yielded at least 2.5 million CDR3-containing paired-end reads. First-strand cDNA was synthesized from all RNA with the Mint cDNA synthesis kit, primed by a TRBC-specific oligonucleotide. Following uracil-DNA glycosylase treatment, a first 18-cycle PCR with universal primers M1SS and BC2_uni_R was performed on all cDNA. In the paper's pipeline: For normalization, 1 million high-quality reads were randomly selected from each sample, with every read carrying a distinct molecular identifier. Reads with shared molecular identifiers were discarded instead of being binned into consensus sequences. MiTCR, with a Q25 quality threshold and the strictest error-elimination algorithm, was used for CDR3 identification, clonotype clustering and error correction. A nonparametric unseen species model with Euler transformation was used to estimate a lower bound on total TCR beta diversity. TCRdb reprocessing: public reads trimmed at Q25 with fastp, clones called with MiXCR, in-frame beta chains kept. Identical CDR3 protein sequences are pooled into one entry, listed with their most common genes and DNA. TCRdb assigned the V and J calls; the authors' analysis was not used. The sample contains about 900,000 distinct CDR3 sequences, roughly 60% of them found a single time. 25% to 35% of the sample is held by the ten biggest clonotypes.

The sample taken for sequencing was blood. The sequence was obtained from a young man in good health. The rearrangement joined TRBV4-3 to TRBJ1-2, and 8 bases in between align with TRBD1. CDR3 protein: CASSQEDQGASGYTF. The sequence in DNA is TGCGCCAGCAGCCAAGAGGACCAGGGGGCAAGTGGCTACACCTTC.